Detailed here is one T cell receptor (beta chain). The antigen remains undetermined. The table came from immunoSEQ multiplex PCR; TCRdb's copy has only in-frame clones and leaves some out. The sample carries roughly 300,000 clones, 80% to 90% recorded once. Sample treatment: about 20 received Ad26.COV2.S at low or high dose, single or two shots; 5 received placebo; per-sample allocation not given. All samples were drawn on day 63, counting from the first vaccine or placebo injection. Trimming removed 0 bases from V and 0 bases from J, with 9 bases in between. Germline assignment: CDR1 SGDLS and CDR2 YYNGEE. The CDR3 runs 15 residues. This sample stems from a study of Ad26.COV2.S vaccination and SARS-CoV-2 variants. Study-wide results and caveats: Reports say spike-specific CD8+ and CD4+ T cell responses covered substantial breadth after vaccination.

The gene calls are TRBV9 and TRBJ1-2, with D hard to call. The specimen was peripheral blood, collected in a trial of Ad26.COV2.S vaccine versus placebo. The source of this sequence is a person aged 18 to 65 who received the Ad26.COV2.S COVID-19 vaccine or a placebo. CDR3 sequence reads: CASSVEAAANYGYTF. As DNA, the CDR3 is TGTGCCAGCAGCGTAGAGGCAGCAGCTAACTATGGCTACACCTTC.